This T cell receptor beta chain was recorded in a study of blood T cell repertoires in COVID-19. Background on the study: Sites in the United States, Italy and Spain provided acute and convalescent COVID-19 samples.

Trimming removed 3 bases from V and 3 bases from J, with 11 bases in between. Germline assignment: CDR1 ENHRY and CDR2 SYGVKD. CDR3 length: 15 residues. The repertoire was sequenced with immunoSEQ multiplex PCR; TCRdb's copy has only in-frame clones and lacks some. The table records 250,000 or so clones, 87% of them present only once. This receptor was taken from a woman between 35 and 50 years old who had recovered from COVID-19. The chain is built from TRBV10-3 and TRBJ2-2; D is possibly TRBD2 (5 bases). The sequencing sample was made of peripheral blood. The DNA of the CDR3 is TGTGCCATCAGTGATGCGGGCCTACACACCGGGGAGCTGTTTTTT. This encodes CAISDAGLHTGELFF.